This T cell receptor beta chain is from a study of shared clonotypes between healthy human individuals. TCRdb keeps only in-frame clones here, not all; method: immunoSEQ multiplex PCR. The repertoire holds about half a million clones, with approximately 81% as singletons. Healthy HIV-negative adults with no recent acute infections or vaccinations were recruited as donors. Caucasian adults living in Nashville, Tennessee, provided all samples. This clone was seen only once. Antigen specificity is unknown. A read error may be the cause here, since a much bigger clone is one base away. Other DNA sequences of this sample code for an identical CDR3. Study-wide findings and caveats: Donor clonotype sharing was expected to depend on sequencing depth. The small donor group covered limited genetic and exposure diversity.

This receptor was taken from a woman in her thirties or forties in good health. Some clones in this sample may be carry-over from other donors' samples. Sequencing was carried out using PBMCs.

CDR3 DNA sequence: TGCGCCAGCAGTGAAGCTTCTCGAAGCGGGAGGGCCATCTTGGATACGCAGTATTTT. Its translation is CASSEASRSGRAILDTQYF. The genes are TRBV6-1 and TRBJ2-3; 10 nucleotides match TRBD2. Germline V gene data show CDR1 as MNHNS and CDR2 as SASEGT. The CDR3 consists of 19 residues.